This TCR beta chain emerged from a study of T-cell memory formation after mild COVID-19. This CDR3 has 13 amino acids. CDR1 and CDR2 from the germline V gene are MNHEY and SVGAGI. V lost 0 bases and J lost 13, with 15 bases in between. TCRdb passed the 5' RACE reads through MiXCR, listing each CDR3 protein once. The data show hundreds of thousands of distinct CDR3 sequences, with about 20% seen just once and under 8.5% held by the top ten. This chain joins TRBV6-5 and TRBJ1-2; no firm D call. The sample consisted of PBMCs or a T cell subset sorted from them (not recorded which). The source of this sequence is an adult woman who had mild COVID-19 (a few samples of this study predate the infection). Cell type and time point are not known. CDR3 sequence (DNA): TGTGCCAGCAGTTACTCTCGTTCCGGGTCAGGCACCTTC. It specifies CASSYSRSGSGTF.